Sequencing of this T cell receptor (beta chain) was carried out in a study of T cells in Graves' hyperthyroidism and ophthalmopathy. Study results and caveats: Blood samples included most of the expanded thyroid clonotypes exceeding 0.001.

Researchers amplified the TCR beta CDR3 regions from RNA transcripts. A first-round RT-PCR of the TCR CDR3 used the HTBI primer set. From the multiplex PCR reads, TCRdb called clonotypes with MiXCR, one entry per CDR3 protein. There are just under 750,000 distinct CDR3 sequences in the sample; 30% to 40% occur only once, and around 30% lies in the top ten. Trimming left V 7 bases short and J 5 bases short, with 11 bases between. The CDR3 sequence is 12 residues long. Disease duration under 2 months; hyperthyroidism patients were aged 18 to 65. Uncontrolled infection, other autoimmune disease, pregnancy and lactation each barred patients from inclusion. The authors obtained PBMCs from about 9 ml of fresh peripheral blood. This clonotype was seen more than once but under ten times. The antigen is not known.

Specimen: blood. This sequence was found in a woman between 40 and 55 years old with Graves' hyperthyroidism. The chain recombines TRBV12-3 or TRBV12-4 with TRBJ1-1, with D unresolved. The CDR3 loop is CASTRFVTEAFF. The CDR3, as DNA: TGTGCCAGCACCCGTTTTGTAACTGAAGCTTTCTTT.